The clone carrying this T cell receptor (beta chain) was observed many times. These data are taken from a study of CD8 T cells in ankylosing spondylitis. TCRdb independently ran MiXCR on the 5' RACE reads; one entry per CDR3 protein. This table holds some 130,000 distinct CDR3 sequences, roughly 15% found once. Germline CDR1 reads SGHTA; CDR2 reads FQGNSA. CDR3 length: 15 residues. V shed 3 bases and J 3 bases; nucleotides not matched to a gene: 1. The receptor comes from a female donor with ankylosing spondylitis or in good health (not recorded which). Sequencing was carried out using blood, either unsorted or a sorted T cell fraction (not recorded which). The chain joins TRBV7-2 to TRBJ2-1, with 11 bases matching TRBD2. The CDR3 sequence is CASSFGTSGYNEQFF. The CDR3 DNA follows: TGTGCCAGCAGCTTCGGGACTAGCGGCTACAATGAGCAGTTCTTC.